These 17 T cell receptor beta chains share one sample of origin, sequenced in a study of T cell repertoires in cytomegalovirus infection. TCRdb reprocessed the reads with MiXCR, giving one entry per CDR3 protein. The data show 150,000 or so distinct CDR3 sequences, approximately 17% seen once. The sample consisted of CD8+ T cells from PBMCs. All receptors derive from a human donor in good health (CMV status not recorded). Some clones in this sample may be carry-over from other donors' samples.

Only a few counts were recorded for this clonotype. The chain carries TRBV7-9 and TRBJ2-7; 7 bases map to TRBD1. Trimming at V came to 5 bases and at J to 5 bases, leaving 12 bases not matched to a gene. CDR1 and CDR2 from the germline V gene are SEHNR and FQNEAQ (reference sequence). The CDR3 extends over 15 amino acids. The CDR3 sequence is CASSNRDSAEDEQYF. CDR3 DNA sequence: TGTGCCAGCAGCAACCGGGACAGCGCCGAGGACGAGCAGTACTTC.

This sequence joins TRBV24-1 and TRBJ2-1, with 8 bases lining up with TRBD2. Looked up from germline, CDR1 is KGHDR and CDR2 is SFDVKD. J gave up 9 bases and V 7 bases, and 4 bases lay outside the gene matches. The CDR3 contains 12 residues. The CDR3, as DNA: TGTGCCACCAGCGGACTAGCCGGTGAGCAGTTCTTC. Protein product: CATSGLAGEQFF.

The chain has TRBV7-2 and TRBJ2-5, with 9 bases aligning to TRBD2. Unmatched junction bases numbered 6, after V lost 1 base and J lost 3 bases. The CDR3 has 16 residues. Germline assignment: CDR1 SGHTA and CDR2 FQGNSA. CDR3 residues: CASSLVAGGPEETQYF. The DNA of the CDR3 is TGTGCCAGCAGCTTAGTCGCGGGGGGGCCCGAAGAGACCCAGTACTTC.

The V and J genes are TRBV6-2 or TRBV6-3 and TRBJ2-2; D not resolved. The CDR3 spans 12 residues. Germline V gene lookup returns CDR1 MNHEY and CDR2 SVGEGT. Trimming cost V 4 bases and J 7 bases, with 7 bases left between them. CDR3 amino acids: CASSLGLGELFF. The CDR3 DNA sequence: TGTGCCAGCAGTTTAGGTCTCGGGGAGCTGTTTTTT.

This clonotype has at least ten counts. This chain links TRBV11-1 with TRBJ2-1, with no clear D. V was cut by 2 bases and J by 7 bases, with 6 bases left in between. Germline CDR1 and CDR2: SGHAT and FQDESV (reference sequence). This CDR3 is built from 12 residues. CDR3 in amino acids: CASSLRRNEQFF. The CDR3 DNA is TGTGCCAGCAGCTTACGGCGGAATGAGCAGTTCTTC.

This rearrangement joins TRBV7-3 to TRBJ1-1; TRBD1 is a possible D gene (6 bases). Germline V gives CDR1 SGHTA, CDR2 FQGTGA. The CDR3 runs 14 residues. With 5 bases removed from V and 1 base from J, the gap between germline ends came to 11 bases. CDR3 in amino acids: CASSLDRRNTEAFF. CDR3 sequence (DNA): TGTGCCAGCAGCCTAGACAGGAGGAACACTGAAGCTTTCTTT.

The chain is built from TRBV27 and TRBJ1-1; D is ambiguous. Trimming took off 0 bases at V and 8 bases at J, with 13 bases between the two ends. CDR3 length: 14 residues. Germline values: CDR1 MNHEY, CDR2 SMNVEV (reference sequence). CDR3 region: CASSLSGPPTEAFF. The CDR3 bases are TGTGCCAGCAGTTTATCCGGGCCTCCGACCGAAGCTTTCTTT.

This clonotype was seen a handful of times. This rearrangement joins TRBV28 to TRBJ2-6, with unresolved D. V was shortened by 4 bases and J by 0 bases, with 13 bases between the two germline ends. This CDR3 is built from 17 residues. Germline values: CDR1 MDHEN, CDR2 SYDVKM. CDR3 DNA: TGTGCCAGCAGTTCGCCTAGGGTCGACTCTGGGGCCAACGTCCTGACTTTC. This translates into CASSSPRVDSGANVLTF.

The chain joins TRBV6-1 to TRBJ2-2; 14 bases are a match to TRBD2. V was pared by 8 bases and J by 8 bases, with 10 bases of the junction left unmatched. Germline V gene data show CDR1 as MNHNS and CDR2 as SASEGT. The CDR3 has 16 residues. CDR3 in amino acids: CASGRTSGRYPGELFF. CDR3 bases: TGTGCCAGCGGCCGGACTAGCGGGAGGTACCCGGGGGAGCTGTTTTTT.

This sequence joins TRBV30 and TRBJ1-5; unclear D gene. Germline V CDR1 and CDR2: GTSNPN, SVGIG (reference sequence). There are 15 residues in the CDR3. Trimming stripped 2 bases from V and 5 bases from J, with 16 bases between. The CDR3 DNA follows: TGTGCCTGGAGTCCCGGACCGTTGGATCATCAGCCCCAGCATTTT. This gives the protein CAWSPGPLDHQPQHF.

This clonotype was counted between two and nine times. The chain couples TRBV19 to TRBJ2-7, with D possibly TRBD2 on 6 matching bases. The ends were cut back, 6 bases at V and 2 bases at J, with 14 bases in the middle. From germline, CDR1 is LNHDA and CDR2 SQIVND (reference sequence). The CDR3 has 14 residues. This chain's CDR3 is CASRLGRPPYEQYF. In DNA, the CDR3 is TGTGCCAGTAGGCTGGGGAGGCCCCCCTACGAGCAGTACTTC.

This clonotype showed up just a few times. The chain joins TRBV12-3 or TRBV12-4 to TRBJ2-1; maybe TRBD1 (6 bases). V lost 2 bases and J lost 1, with 9 bases in between. This CDR3 has 15 residues. CDR3 sequence: CASSLIQGSYNEQFF. CDR3 DNA sequence: TGTGCCAGCAGTTTAATCCAGGGGTCCTACAATGAGCAGTTCTTC.

In this sample, this clonotype turned up a few times. J is TRBJ2-2 and V is TRBV28; 12 bases map to TRBD2. The CDR3 length is 14 residues. Germline assignment: CDR1 MDHEN and CDR2 SYDVKM. The trim removed 6 bases at V and 4 bases at J, leaving 0 bases unmatched. The CDR3 DNA sequence: TGTGCCAGCAGACTAGCGGGAGGCACCGGGGAGCTGTTTTTT. This encodes CASRLAGGTGELFF.

This clonotype was found a few times. J is TRBJ1-1 and V is TRBV7-9, with D maybe TRBD1 (6 bases). The V end was cut by 0 bases, the J end by 1 base, with 21 bases between. The length of the CDR3 is 19 residues. Germline V gene sequence: CDR1 SEHNR, CDR2 FQNEAQ (reference sequence). In nucleotides, the CDR3 is TGTGCCAGCAGCTTAGCCCTGGGTGTGGCACAGGGCAGGAACACTGAAGCTTTCTTT. Translation: CASSLALGVAQGRNTEAFF.

This clonotype was counted between two and nine times. The chain carries TRBV6-8 and TRBJ1-2; D is perhaps TRBD1 (6 bases). The V end was cut by 2 bases, the J end by 6 bases, with 16 bases between. The CDR3 has 15 amino acids. Germline V gene data show CDR1 as MNHGY and CDR2 as SAAAGT. The CDR3 nucleotides are TGTGCCAGCAGTTACGGCGACAGTCGGGGGCATGGCTACACCTTC. Protein product: CASSYGDSRGHGYTF.

This clonotype was picked up a small number of times. This chain connects TRBV7-2 to TRBJ2-3; TRBD2 agrees at 8 bases. The CDR3 is 16 amino acids. The germline CDR1 and CDR2 sequences are SGHTA and FQGNSA. V trimming: 8 bases; J trimming: 1 base; junction bases outside the gene matches: 11. The CDR3 region is CASALPGGPRTDTQYF. The DNA of the CDR3 is TGTGCCAGCGCGCTCCCGGGGGGGCCACGCACAGATACGCAGTATTTT.

This clonotype has a handful of counts. The chain is built from TRBV28 and TRBJ2-1; 15 nucleotides align to TRBD2. Per the germline V gene, CDR1 is MDHEN and CDR2 is SYDVKM. The CDR3 consists of 16 residues. After removal of 5 bases from V and 9 bases from J, the junction contained 8 bases not matched to a gene. The CDR3 loop is CASSLWTSGGEGEQFF. CDR3 DNA: TGTGCCAGCAGTCTGTGGACTAGCGGGGGGGAGGGTGAGCAGTTCTTC.